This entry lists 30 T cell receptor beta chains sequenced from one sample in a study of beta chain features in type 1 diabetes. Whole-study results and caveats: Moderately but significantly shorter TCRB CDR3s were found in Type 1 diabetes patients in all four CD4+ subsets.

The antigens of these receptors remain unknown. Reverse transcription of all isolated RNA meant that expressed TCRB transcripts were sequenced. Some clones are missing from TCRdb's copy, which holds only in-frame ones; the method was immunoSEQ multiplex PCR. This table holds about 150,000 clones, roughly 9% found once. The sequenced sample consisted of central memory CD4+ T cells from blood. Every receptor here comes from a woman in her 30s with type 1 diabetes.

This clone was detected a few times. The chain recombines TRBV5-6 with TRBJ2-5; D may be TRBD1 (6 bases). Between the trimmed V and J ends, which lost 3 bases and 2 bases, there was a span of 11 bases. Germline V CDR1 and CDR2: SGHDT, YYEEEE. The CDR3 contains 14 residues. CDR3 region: CASSSTGTQETQYF. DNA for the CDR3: TGTGCCAGCAGCTCTACAGGGACACAAGAGACCCAGTACTTC.

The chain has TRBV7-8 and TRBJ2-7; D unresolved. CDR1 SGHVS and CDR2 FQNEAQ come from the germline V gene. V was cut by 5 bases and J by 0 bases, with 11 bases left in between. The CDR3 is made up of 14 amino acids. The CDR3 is CASSPSTSSYEQYF. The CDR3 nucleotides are TGTGCCAGCAGCCCGTCTACGTCCTCCTACGAGCAGTACTTC.

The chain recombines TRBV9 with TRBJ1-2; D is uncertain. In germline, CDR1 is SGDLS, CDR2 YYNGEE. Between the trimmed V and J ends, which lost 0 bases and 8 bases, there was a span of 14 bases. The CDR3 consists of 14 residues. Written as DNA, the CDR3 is TGTGCCAGCAGCGTAGCCGTTCGAGGGAACGGCTACACCTTC. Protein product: CASSVAVRGNGYTF.

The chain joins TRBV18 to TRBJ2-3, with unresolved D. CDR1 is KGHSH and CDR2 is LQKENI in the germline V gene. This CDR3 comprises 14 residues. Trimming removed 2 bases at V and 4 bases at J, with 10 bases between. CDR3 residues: CASSPTISPDTQYF. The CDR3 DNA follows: TGTGCCAGCTCACCAACAATTTCCCCAGATACGCAGTATTTT.

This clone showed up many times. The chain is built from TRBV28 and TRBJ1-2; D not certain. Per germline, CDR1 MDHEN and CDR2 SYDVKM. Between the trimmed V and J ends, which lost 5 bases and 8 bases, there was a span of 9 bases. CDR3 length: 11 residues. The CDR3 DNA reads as TGTGCCAGCAGTCAAGACTTGGGCTACACCTTC. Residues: CASSQDLGYTF.

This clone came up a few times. Here the CDR3 reads CASSPITGTAGANVLTF. The CDR3 DNA is TGCGCCAGCAGCCCGATTACAGGGACAGCTGGGGCCAACGTCCTGACTTTC. The chain uses TRBV5-1 and TRBJ2-6; 7 bases map to TRBD1. With V trimmed by 4 bases and J by 2 bases, 9 bases remained unmatched. CDR3 size: 17 residues. Per the germline V gene, CDR1 is SGHRS and CDR2 is YFSETQ.

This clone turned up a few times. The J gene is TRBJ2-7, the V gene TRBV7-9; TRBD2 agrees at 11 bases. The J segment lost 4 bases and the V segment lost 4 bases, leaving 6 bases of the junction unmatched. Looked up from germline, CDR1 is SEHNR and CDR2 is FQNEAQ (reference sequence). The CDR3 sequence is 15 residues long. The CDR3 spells CASSSLAGGPYEQYF. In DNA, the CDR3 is TGTGCCAGCAGCTCCTTAGCGGGAGGGCCGTACGAGCAGTACTTC.

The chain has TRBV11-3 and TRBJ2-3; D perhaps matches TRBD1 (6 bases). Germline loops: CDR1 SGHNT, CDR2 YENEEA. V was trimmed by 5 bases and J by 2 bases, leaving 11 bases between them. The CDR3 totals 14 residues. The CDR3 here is CASSRDTHTDTQYF. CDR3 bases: TGTGCCAGCAGCCGGGACACTCACACAGATACGCAGTATTTT.

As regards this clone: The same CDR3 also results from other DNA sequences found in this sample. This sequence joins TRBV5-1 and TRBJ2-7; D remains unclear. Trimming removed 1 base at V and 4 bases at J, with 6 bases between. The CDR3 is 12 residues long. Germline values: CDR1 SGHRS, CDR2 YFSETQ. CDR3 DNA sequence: TGCGCCAGCAGCTTGCTCGGGTACGAGCAGTACTTC. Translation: CASSLLGYEQYF.

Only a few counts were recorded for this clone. This CDR3 reads CASSKQGIVQETQYF. For the CDR3, the DNA is TGTGCCAGCTCTAAACAGGGTATTGTACAAGAGACCCAGTACTTC. This sequence joins TRBV5-6 and TRBJ2-5; tentatively, D is TRBD1 (6 bases). The CDR3 contains 15 residues. The ends were cut back, 7 bases at V and 2 bases at J, with 18 bases in the middle. Germline loops: CDR1 SGHDT, CDR2 YYEEEE.

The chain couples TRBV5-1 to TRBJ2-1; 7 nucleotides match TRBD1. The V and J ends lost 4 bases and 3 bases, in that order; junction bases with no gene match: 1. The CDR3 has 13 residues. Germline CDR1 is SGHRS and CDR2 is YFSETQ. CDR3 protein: CASSRQGYNEQFF. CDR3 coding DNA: TGCGCCAGCAGCCGACAGGGCTACAATGAGCAGTTCTTC.

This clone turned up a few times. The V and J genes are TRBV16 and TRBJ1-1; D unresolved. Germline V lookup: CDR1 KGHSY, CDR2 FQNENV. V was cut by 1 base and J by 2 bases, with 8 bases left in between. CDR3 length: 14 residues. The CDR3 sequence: CASSQYIGNTEAFF. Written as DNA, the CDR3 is TGTGCCAGCAGCCAATATATCGGTAACACTGAAGCTTTCTTT.

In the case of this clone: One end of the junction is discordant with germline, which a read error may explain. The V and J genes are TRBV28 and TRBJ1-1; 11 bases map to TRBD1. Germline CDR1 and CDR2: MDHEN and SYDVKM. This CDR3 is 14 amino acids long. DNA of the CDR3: TGTGCCAGCAGTTTGGGGCGCACACCGGGACAGGGGGGCTTT. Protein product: CASSLGRTPGQGGF.

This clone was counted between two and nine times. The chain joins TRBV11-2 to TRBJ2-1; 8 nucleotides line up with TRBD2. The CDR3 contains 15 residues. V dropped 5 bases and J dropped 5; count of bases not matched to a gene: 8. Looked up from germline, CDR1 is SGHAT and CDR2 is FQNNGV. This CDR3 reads CASSVRPGGNNEQFF. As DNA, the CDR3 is TGTGCCAGCAGCGTGCGGCCGGGGGGGAACAATGAGCAGTTCTTC.

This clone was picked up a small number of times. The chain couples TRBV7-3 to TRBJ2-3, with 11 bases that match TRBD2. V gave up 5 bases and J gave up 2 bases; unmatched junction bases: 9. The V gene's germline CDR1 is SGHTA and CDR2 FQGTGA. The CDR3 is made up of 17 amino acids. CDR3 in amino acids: CASSTRLAGYDTDTQYF. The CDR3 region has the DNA TGTGCCAGCAGCACCCGACTAGCGGGATATGACACAGATACGCAGTATTTT.

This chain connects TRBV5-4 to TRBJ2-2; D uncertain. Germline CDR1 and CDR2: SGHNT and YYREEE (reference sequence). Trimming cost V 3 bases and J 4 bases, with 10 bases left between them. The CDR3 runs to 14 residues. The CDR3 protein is CASSSATVTGELFF. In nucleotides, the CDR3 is TGTGCCAGCAGCTCAGCGACGGTCACCGGGGAGCTGTTTTTT.

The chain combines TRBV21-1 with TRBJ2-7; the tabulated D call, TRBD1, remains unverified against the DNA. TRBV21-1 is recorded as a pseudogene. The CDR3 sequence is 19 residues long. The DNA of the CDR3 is TGTGCCAGCAGCAAAGGAAATATGGGAGACAGGGCAGTCTACTACGAGCAGTACTTC. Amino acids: CASSKGNMGDRAVYYEQYF.

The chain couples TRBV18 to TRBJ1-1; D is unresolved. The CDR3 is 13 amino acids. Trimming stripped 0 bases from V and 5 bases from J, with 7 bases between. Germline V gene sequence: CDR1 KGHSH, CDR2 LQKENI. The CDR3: CASSPPSSTEAFF. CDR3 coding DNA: TGTGCCAGCTCACCACCGAGCTCGACTGAAGCTTTCTTT.

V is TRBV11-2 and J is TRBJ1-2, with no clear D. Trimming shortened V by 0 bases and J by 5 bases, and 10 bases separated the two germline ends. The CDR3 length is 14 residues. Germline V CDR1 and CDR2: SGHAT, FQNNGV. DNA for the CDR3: TGTGCCAGCAGCTTAGAATCCGGGATATATGGCTACACCTTC. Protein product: CASSLESGIYGYTF.

The CDR3 protein is CASSWGGGRMYEQYF. CDR3 DNA: TGTGCCAGCAGCTGGGGGGGCGGGAGAATGTACGAGCAGTACTTC. The chain recombines TRBV7-6 with TRBJ2-7, with D tentatively TRBD2 (7 bases). V lost 4 bases and J 4 bases, leaving 17 bases between the germline ends. Germline V lookup: CDR1 SGHVS, CDR2 FNYEAQ. This CDR3 region has 15 residues.

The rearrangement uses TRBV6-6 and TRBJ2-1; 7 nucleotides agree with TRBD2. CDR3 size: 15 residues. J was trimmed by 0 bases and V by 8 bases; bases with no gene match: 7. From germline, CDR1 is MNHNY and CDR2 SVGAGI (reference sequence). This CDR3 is CASRRELSSYNEQFF. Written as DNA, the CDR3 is TGTGCCAGCCGGCGGGAGCTTAGCTCCTACAATGAGCAGTTCTTC.

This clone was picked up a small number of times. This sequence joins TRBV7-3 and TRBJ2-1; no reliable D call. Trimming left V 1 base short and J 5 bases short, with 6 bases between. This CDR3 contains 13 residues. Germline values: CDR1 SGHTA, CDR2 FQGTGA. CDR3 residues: CASSLNTDNEQFF. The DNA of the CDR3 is TGTGCCAGCAGCTTAAATACGGACAATGAGCAGTTCTTC.

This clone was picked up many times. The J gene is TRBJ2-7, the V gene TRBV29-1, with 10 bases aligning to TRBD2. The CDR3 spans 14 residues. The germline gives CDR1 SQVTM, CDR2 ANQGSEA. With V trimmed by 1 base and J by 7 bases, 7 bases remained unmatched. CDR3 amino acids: CSVEVPGLAIEQYF. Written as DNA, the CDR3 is TGCAGCGTTGAAGTTCCGGGACTAGCGATTGAGCAGTACTTC.

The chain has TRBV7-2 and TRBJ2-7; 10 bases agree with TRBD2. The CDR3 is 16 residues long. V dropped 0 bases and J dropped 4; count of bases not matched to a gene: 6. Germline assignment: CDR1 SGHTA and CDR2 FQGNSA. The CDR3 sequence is CASSLAVTSGYYEQYF. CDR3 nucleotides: TGTGCCAGCAGCTTAGCCGTGACTAGCGGGTATTACGAGCAGTACTTC.

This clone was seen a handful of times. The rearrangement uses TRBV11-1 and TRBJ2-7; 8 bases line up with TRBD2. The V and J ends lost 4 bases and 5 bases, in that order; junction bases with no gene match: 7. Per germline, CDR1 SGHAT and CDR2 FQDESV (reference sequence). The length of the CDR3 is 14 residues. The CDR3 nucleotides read TGTGCCAGCAGCTCCCGGGAGGGGGTCCACGAGCAGTACTTC. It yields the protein CASSSREGVHEQYF.

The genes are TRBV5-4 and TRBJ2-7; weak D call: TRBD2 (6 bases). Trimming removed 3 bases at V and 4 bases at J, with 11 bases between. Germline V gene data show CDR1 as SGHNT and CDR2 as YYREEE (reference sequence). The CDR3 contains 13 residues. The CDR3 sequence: CASSSASEYEQYF. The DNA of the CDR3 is TGTGCCAGCAGCTCGGCTAGCGAGTACGAGCAGTACTTC.

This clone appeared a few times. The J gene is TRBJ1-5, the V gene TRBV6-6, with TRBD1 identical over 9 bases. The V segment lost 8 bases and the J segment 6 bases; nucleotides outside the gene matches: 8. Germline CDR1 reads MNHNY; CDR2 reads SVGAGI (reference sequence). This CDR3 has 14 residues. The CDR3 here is CASFNPGQGQPQHF. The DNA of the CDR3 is TGTGCCAGCTTTAACCCGGGACAGGGTCAGCCCCAGCATTTT.

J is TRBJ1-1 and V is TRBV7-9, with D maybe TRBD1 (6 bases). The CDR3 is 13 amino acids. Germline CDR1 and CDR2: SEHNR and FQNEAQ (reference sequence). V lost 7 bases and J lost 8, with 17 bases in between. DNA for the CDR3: TGTGCCAGCATCCCACAGTCGAGGGGGGAAGCTTTCTTT. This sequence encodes CASIPQSRGEAFF.

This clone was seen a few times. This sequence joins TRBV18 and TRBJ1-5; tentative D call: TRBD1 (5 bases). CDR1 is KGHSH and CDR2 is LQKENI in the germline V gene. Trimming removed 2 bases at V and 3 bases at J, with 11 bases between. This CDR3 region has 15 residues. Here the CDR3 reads CASSPVKGPNQPQHF. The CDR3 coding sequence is TGTGCCAGCTCACCAGTCAAGGGGCCCAATCAGCCCCAGCATTTT. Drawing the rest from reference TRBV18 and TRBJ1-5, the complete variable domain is NAGVMQNPRHLVRRRGQEARLRCSPMKGHSHVYWYRQLPEEGLKFMVYLQKENIIDESGMPKERFSAEFPKEGPSILRIQQVVRGDSAAYFCASSPVKGPNQPQHFGDGTRLSIL.

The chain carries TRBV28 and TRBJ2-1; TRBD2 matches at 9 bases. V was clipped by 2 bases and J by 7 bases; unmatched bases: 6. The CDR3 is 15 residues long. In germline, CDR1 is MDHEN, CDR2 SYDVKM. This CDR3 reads CASSLETSGRNEQFF. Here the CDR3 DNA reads TGTGCCAGCAGTTTAGAGACTAGCGGCCGGAATGAGCAGTTCTTC.